This T cell receptor (beta chain) was sequenced during a study of identical twins. Template switching added a universal primer site; cDNA carried unique molecular identifiers. One entry per CDR3 protein, called by TCRdb with MiXCR from the 5' RACE reads. There are some 900,000 distinct CDR3 sequences in the sample; about 12% occur only once, and around 1.5% lies in the top ten. Separately, the same data were catalogued under a study of yellow fever vaccine responses in identical twins.

The sequence was obtained from a woman under 30 in good health. The sequenced sample was PBMCs.

The CDR3 spells CASSSDYMNTEAFF. In DNA form, the CDR3 reads TGTGCCAGCAGCTCGGATTATATGAACACTGAAGCTTTCTTT. The V and J genes are TRBV7-9 and TRBJ1-1, with D unclear. Germline assignment: CDR1 SEHNR and CDR2 FQNEAQ (reference sequence). The CDR3 covers 14 residues. The V and J ends lost 4 bases and 0 bases respectively, with 9 bases between them.